This T cell receptor beta chain was sequenced in a study of blood T cells in healthy people across ages. Using a J-beta primer mix together with a sample-barcoded 5' primer, a second PCR was run for about 7 to 12 cycles. TCRdb processed the 5' RACE reads anew with MiXCR; each CDR3 protein has one entry. The sample carries 1.5 million to 2 million distinct CDR3 sequences, about 50% recorded once. General observations from the study: A strong correlation was seen between TCR beta diversity and naive T cell percentage.

With respect to this clonotype: Its antigen is undetermined.

This CDR3 region has 14 residues. Germline V lookup: CDR1 ENHRY, CDR2 SYGVKD. V lost 5 bases and J 0 bases, leaving 10 bases between the germline ends. Sequencing was carried out using blood. This receptor was identified in a woman aged 40 to 49 in good health. The chain links TRBV10-3 to TRBJ1-1; D might be TRBD1 (6 bases). The CDR3 DNA reads as TGTGCCATCAGTTTGGACAGTTTGAACACTGAAGCTTTCTTT. It translates to CAISLDSLNTEAFF.